This T cell receptor beta chain was recovered during a study of immune characterization of retroperitoneal liposarcoma. The CDR3 covers 15 residues. V lost 5 bases to trimming and J lost 8 bases; unmatched junction nucleotides: 9. Germline lookup yields CDR1 MNHNY and CDR2 SVGAGI (reference sequence). Each CDR3 protein gets one entry after TCRdb re-called the PCR reads with MiXCR. The sample contains about 3,100 distinct CDR3 sequences, under 55% of which appear only once. The sequencing sample was made of tumor tissue. V and J are TRBV6-6 and TRBJ2-3; 11 bases fit TRBD2. This TCR was sampled from a male donor with retroperitoneal liposarcoma. The CDR3 bases are TGTGCCAGCAGTCTAGCGGGAGGCCGCGGTGGTACGCAGTATTTT. Protein: CASSLAGGRGGTQYF.